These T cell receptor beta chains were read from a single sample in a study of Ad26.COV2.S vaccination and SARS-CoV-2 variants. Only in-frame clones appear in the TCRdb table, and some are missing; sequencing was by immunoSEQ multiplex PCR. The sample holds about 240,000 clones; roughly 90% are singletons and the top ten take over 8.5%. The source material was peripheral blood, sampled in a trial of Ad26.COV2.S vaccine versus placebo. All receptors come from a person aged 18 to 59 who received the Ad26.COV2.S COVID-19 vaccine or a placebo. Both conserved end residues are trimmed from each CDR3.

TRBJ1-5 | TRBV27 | ASSLSSERGQPQH
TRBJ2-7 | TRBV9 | ASSVEGRGYEQY
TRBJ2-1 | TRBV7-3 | ASSDQPGQREF
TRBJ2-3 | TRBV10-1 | ASSDRDSEDTQY
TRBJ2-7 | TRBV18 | ASSRGTGDSYEQY
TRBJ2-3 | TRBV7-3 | ASSPGLPTDTQY
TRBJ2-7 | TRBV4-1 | ASSLKGGTPFSYEQY
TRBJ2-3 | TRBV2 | ASKSVGTDTQY
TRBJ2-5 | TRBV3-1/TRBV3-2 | ATRDVQMSVYLQY
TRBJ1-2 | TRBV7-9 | ASSPTDREGNGYT
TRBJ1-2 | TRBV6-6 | ASSYEVGANYGYT
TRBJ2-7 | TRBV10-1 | ASSELSSSGEQY